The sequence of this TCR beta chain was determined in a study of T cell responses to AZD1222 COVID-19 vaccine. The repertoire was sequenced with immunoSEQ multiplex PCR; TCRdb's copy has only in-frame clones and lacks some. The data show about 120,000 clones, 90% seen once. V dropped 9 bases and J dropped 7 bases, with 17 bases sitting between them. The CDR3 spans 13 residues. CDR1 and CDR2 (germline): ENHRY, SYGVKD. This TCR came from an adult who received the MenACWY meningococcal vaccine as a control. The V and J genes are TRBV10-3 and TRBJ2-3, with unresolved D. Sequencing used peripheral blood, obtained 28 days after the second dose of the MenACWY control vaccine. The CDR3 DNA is TGTGCCATTTGCTTGACCAAGGGTCATACGCAGTATTTT. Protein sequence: CAICLTKGHTQYF.